These 10 T cell receptor beta chains originate from one sample sequenced in a study of T cell responses to AZD1222 COVID-19 vaccine. Sequencing used immunoSEQ multiplex PCR; TCRdb keeps in-frame clones, though not all of them. The sample yields tens of thousands of clones, about 89% seen once. The specimen comprised peripheral blood, sampled on day 0 of AZD1222 vaccination. These receptors were collected from an adult in good health.

A single count supports this clone. The chain has TRBV5-1 and TRBJ1-5; TRBD1 matches at 11 bases. CDR1 and CDR2 from the germline V gene are SGHRS and YFSETQ. The CDR3 totals 17 residues. V lost 3 bases to trimming and J lost 5 bases; unmatched junction nucleotides: 10. The CDR3 sequence is CASSSGERTGGDQPQHF. The CDR3 region has the DNA TGCGCCAGCAGCTCTGGGGAGAGGACAGGGGGCGATCAGCCCCAGCATTTT.

The table lists this clone with a few counts. The rearrangement joins TRBV6-6 to TRBJ1-5; no reliable D call. The CDR3 runs to 15 residues. Germline-derived CDR1 and CDR2 are MNHNY and SVGAGI (reference sequence). The V and J ends lost 2 bases and 9 bases respectively, with 17 bases between them. The CDR3 sequence is CASSYVSGRSPPQHF. In DNA form, the CDR3 reads TGTGCCAGCAGTTACGTATCGGGCCGCTCCCCGCCCCAGCATTTT.

This chain links TRBV5-1 with TRBJ2-7, with TRBD2 matching over 7 bases. Germline V CDR1 and CDR2: SGHRS, YFSETQ. The CDR3 sequence is 18 residues long. Trimming at V came to 4 bases and at J to 3 bases, leaving 19 bases not matched to a gene. CDR3 bases: TGCGCCAGCAGCGGCGTTGCGCGGGAGAGAACCCTTGTCTACGAGCAGTACTTC. Translation: CASSGVARERTLVYEQYF.

The rearrangement joins TRBV10-1 to TRBJ2-2, with 13 bases that match TRBD2. J was trimmed by 1 base and V by 0 bases; bases with no gene match: 2. The CDR3 covers 18 residues. Germline CDR1 and CDR2: WNHNN and SYGVQD (reference sequence). CDR3 loop: CASSESGLAGMNTGELFF. CDR3 nucleotides: TGCGCCAGCAGTGAGTCGGGACTAGCGGGGATGAACACCGGGGAGCTGTTTTTT.

The chain is built from TRBV7-2 and TRBJ2-3, with unresolved D. In germline, CDR1 is SGHTA, CDR2 FQGNSA. This CDR3 is built from 14 residues. V gave up 3 bases and J gave up 1 base, with 8 bases separating them. The CDR3 nucleotides read TGTGCCAGCAGCTTCCTTTTACGCACAGATACGCAGTATTTT. It is translated as CASSFLLRTDTQYF.

The gene calls are TRBV9 and TRBJ2-6; TRBD1 aligns across 12 bases. The CDR3 loop spans 18 amino acids. Germline CDR1 reads SGDLS; CDR2 reads YYNGEE. J lost 2 bases, V lost 0 bases, and 3 bases had no gene match. The CDR3: CASSVAGQGAPGANVLTF. Written as DNA, the CDR3 is TGTGCCAGCAGCGTAGCGGGACAGGGGGCGCCTGGGGCCAACGTCCTGACTTTC.

The rearrangement links TRBV6-5 to TRBJ1-1; TRBD1 matches at 7 bases. The CDR3 has 15 residues. Losses at the gene ends were 0 bases for V and 5 bases for J; bases not matched to a gene: 6. Germline V CDR1 and CDR2: MNHEY, SVGAGI. The CDR3, as DNA: TGTGCCAGCAGTTACTCGACACAGGGGAGGACTGAAGCTTTCTTT. This encodes CASSYSTQGRTEAFF.

The rearrangement uses TRBV6-5 and TRBJ2-3; no clear D. V lost 5 bases to trimming and J lost 1 base, with 10 bases between them. The germline V gene encodes CDR1 MNHEY and CDR2 SVGAGI. The CDR3 extends over 14 amino acids. The CDR3 DNA reads TGTGCCAGCAGTCTAGGTCGGGGCACAGATACGCAGTATTTT. This gives the protein CASSLGRGTDTQYF.

The chain employs TRBV19 and TRBJ1-5; possibly TRBD1 for D (6 bases). Germline CDR1 LNHDA, CDR2 SQIVND (reference sequence). The V and J ends lost 6 bases and 6 bases respectively, with 15 bases between them. The length of the CDR3 is 14 residues. DNA for the CDR3: TGTGCCAGTAGAACAGGGTCTACGGGTCAGCCCCAGCATTTT. It yields the protein CASRTGSTGQPQHF.

The CDR3 protein is CASSQAEGFGYGYTF. CDR3 nucleotides: TGCGCCAGCAGCCAAGCGGAGGGATTCGGCTATGGCTACACCTTC. The chain links TRBV4-1 to TRBJ1-2, with D hard to call. Trimming stripped 1 base from V and 4 bases from J, with 13 bases between. Germline values: CDR1 MGHRA, CDR2 YSYEKL. The CDR3 contains 15 residues.